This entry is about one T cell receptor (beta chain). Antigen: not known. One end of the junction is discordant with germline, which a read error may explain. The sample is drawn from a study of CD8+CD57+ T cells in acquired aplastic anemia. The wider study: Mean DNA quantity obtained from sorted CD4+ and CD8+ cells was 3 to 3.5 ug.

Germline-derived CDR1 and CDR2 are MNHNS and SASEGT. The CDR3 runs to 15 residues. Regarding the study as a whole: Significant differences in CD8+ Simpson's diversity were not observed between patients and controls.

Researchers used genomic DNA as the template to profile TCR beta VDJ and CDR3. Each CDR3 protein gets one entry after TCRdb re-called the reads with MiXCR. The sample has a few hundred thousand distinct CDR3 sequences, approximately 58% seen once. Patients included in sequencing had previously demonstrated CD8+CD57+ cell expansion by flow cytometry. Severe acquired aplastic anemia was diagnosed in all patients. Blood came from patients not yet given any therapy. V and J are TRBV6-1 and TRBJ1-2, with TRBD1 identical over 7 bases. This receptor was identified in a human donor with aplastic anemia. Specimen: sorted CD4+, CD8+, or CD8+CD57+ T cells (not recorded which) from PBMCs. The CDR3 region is CASGDRTGVNYGYTF. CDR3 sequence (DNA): TGTGCCAGCGGTGATCGGACAGGCGTTAACTATGGCTACACCTTC.